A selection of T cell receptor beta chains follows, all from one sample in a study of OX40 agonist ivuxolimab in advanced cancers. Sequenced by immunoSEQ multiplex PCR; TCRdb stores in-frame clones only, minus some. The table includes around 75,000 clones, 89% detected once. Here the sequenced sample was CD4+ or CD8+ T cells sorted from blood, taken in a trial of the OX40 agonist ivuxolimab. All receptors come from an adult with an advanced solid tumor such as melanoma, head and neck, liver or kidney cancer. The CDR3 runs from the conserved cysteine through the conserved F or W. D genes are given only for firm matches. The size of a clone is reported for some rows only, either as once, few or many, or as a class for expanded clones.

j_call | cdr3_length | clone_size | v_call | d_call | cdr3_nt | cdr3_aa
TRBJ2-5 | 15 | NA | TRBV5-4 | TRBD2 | TGTGCCAGCAGCTTCGGTGGGGGGGGAAGAGAGACCCAGTACTTC | CASSFGGGGRETQYF
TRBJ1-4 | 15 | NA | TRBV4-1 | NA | TGCGCCAGCAGTAAACGGCTTGGCACTACTGAAAAACTGTTTTTT | CASSKRLGTTEKLFF
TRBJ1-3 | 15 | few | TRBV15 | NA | TGTGCCACCAGCAGAGATGGCAGGGAATGGAACACCATATATTTT | CATSRDGREWNTIYF
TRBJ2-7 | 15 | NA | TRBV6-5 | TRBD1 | TGTGCCAGCAGCGGGGTCGAGACAGGGGCCCACGAGCAGTACTTC | CASSGVETGAHEQYF
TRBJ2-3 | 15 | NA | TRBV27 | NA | TGTGCCAGCAGTTTAAGGAGGCAGGGAAAAGATACGCAGTATTTT | CASSLRRQGKDTQYF
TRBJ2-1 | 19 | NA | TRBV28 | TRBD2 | TGTGCCAGCAGTTTAAGGAGGGGAAGAAGACTAGCGGCTTTGGAGGAGCAGTTCTTC | CASSLRRGRRLAALEEQFF
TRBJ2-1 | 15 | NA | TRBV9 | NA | TGTGCCAGCAGTACCGTGGCTGGTCCCTACAATGAGCAGTTCTTC | CASSTVAGPYNEQFF
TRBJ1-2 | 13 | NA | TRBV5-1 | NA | TGCGCCAGCAGCTTGGGCCCAAACTATGGCTACACCTTC | CASSLGPNYGYTF
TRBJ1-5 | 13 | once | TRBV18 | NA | TGTGCCAGCTCACAGGGGGGGAATCAGCCCCAGCATTTT | CASSQGGNQPQHF
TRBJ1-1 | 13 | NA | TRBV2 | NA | TGTGCCAGCAGTGTACAATGGAACACTGAAGCTTTCTTT | CASSVQWNTEAFF
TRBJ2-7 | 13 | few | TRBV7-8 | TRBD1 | TGTGCCAGCAGCACGGACAGGGCGTCCGAGCAGTACTTC | CASSTDRASEQYF
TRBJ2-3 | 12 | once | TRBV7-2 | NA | TGTGCCAGCAGCCAACTCACAGATACGCAGTATTTT | CASSQLTDTQYF
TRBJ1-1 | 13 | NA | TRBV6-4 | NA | TGTGCCAGCAGCCGGGGACAGAACACTGAAGCTTTCTTT | CASSRGQNTEAFF
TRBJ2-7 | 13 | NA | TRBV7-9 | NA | TGTGCCAGCAGCCAGGGCAGTCCCCTCGAGCAGTACTTC | CASSQGSPLEQYF
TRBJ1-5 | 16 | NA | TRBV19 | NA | TGTGCCAGTAGTATAGTTCGGGACCGGGAGAGAGAGCCCCAGCATTTT | CASSIVRDREREPQHF
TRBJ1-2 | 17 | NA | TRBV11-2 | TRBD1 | TGTGCCAGCAGCTTAAGCTTAGGGGACAGGGGCAACTATGGCTACACCTTC | CASSLSLGDRGNYGYTF
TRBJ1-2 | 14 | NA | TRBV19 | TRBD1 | TGTGCCAGTAGACCGGACAGGGGTCAACAAGGCTACACCTTC | CASRPDRGQQGYTF
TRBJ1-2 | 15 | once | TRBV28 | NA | TGTGCCAGCAGTTTATTTGGGACCTCAGGTTCTGGCTACACCTTC | CASSLFGTSGSGYTF
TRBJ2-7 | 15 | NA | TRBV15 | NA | TGTGCCACCAGCAGAGATCCAGGGTTCACCTACGAGCAGTACTTC | CATSRDPGFTYEQYF
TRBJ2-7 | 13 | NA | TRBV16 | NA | TGTGCCAGCAGCCTCAAACAGGACACCGAGCAGTACTTC | CASSLKQDTEQYF
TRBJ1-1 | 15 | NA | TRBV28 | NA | TGTGCCAGCAGTTCATACTCTGGGAGGAACACTGAAGCTTTCTTT | CASSSYSGRNTEAFF
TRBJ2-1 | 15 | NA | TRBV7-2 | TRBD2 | TGTGCCAGCAGAGGGGGACTAGCGGTCAACAATGAGCAGTTCTTC | CASRGGLAVNNEQFF
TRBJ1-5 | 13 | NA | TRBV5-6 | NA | TGTGCCAGCAGCTTAGGGCCCCAGGGGCCCCAGCATTTT | CASSLGPQGPQHF
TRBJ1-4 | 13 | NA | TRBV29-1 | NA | TGCAGCGTCGTACAGGCAACTAATGAAAAACTGTTTTTT | CSVVQATNEKLFF
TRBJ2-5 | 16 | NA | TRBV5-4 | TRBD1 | TGTGCCAGCAGCGTACAGGGGGGATTTCGGCAAGAGACCCAGTACTTC | CASSVQGGFRQETQYF
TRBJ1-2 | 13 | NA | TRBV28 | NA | TGTGCCAGCAGTTTTGTCGGCAACTATGGCTACACCTTC | CASSFVGNYGYTF
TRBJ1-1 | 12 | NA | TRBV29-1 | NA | TGCAGCGTCCACAGCGAGAACACTGAAGCTTTCTTT | CSVHSENTEAFF
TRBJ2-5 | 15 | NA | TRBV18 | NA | TGTGCCAGCTCACCACAAGGAGGGGGCCCAGAGACCCAGTACTTC | CASSPQGGGPETQYF
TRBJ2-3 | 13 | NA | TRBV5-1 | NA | TGCGCCAGCAGCTTTTCACCACCAGATACGCAGTATTTT | CASSFSPPDTQYF
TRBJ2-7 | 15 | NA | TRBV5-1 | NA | TGCGCCAGCAGCTTTTGGACTGACCTCTCCTACGAGCAGTACTTC | CASSFWTDLSYEQYF
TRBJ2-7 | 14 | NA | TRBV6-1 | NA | TGTGCCAGCAGTGAAATCTTTTGGGGTGGCGAGCAGTACTTC | CASSEIFWGGEQYF
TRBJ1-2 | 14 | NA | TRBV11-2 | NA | TGTGCCAGCAGCTTAGGCGGTTTTGACTATGGCTACACCTTC | CASSLGGFDYGYTF
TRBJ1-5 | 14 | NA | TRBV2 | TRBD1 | TGTGCCAGCAGCAGACAGGGAAGGGAGCAGCCCCAGCATTTT | CASSRQGREQPQHF
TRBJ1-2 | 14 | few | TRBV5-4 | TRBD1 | TGTGCCAGCAGCTTGACCGGGACAGGGGATGGCTACACCTTC | CASSLTGTGDGYTF
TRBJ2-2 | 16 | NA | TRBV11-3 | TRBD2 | TGTGCCAGCAGCTCCACCCCAAGGGAGGGGACCGGGGAGCTGTTTTTT | CASSSTPREGTGELFF
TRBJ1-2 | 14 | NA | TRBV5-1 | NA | TGCGCCAGCAGCCGGGACATGGAGTTAGGTGGCTACACCTTC | CASSRDMELGGYTF
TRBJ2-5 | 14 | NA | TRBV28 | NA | TGTGCCAGCAGTCTTGGTTTATTCCAAGAGACCCAGTACTTC | CASSLGLFQETQYF
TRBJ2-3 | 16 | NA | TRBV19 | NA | TGTGCCAGCTCCATGACAGGCTATCAGAGCACAGATACGCAGTATTTT | CASSMTGYQSTDTQYF
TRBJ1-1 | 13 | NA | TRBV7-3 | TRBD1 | TGTGCCAGCAGCCCGGACAGGGAAGGGGAAGCTTTCTTT | CASSPDREGEAFF
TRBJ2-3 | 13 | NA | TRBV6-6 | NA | TGTGCCAGCAGGGGACTCGGCACAGATACGCAGTATTTT | CASRGLGTDTQYF
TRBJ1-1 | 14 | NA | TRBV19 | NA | TGTGCCAGTGGAAAAACAGCGACGAACACTGAAGCTTTCTTT | CASGKTATNTEAFF
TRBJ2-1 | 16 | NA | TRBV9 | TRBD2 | TGTGCCAGCAGCGTAGTTGCTAGCGGGGCCTACAATGAGCAGTTCTTC | CASSVVASGAYNEQFF
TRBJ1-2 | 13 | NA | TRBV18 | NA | TGTGCCAGCTCACCACCCACAAACTATGGCTACACCTTC | CASSPPTNYGYTF